The 3 T cell receptor beta chains below all came from one sample that was sequenced in a study of blood T cells in healthy people across ages (dated by TCRdb to the mid-2010s). Libraries were built with 5' RACE. Data came from an Illumina HiSeq 2500. A second PCR of about 7 to 12 cycles was performed with a sample-barcoded 5' primer and a J-beta primer mix. The public sequencing data were trimmed at Q25 with fastp and processed into clonotypes with MiXCR by TCRdb, which kept only in-frame beta chains. Rows merge per CDR3 protein into single entries with the most common DNA and genes. Counted in this sample were 1.5 million to 2 million distinct CDR3 sequences; roughly 30% of them appeared once. The ten largest clones add up to around 11% of the sample. Sequencing was carried out using blood. These TCRs come from a woman in her twenties or thirties in good health.

The gene calls are TRBV20-1 and TRBJ2-5; perhaps TRBD2 as D (7 bases). Trimming shortened V by 1 base and J by 3 bases, and 18 bases separated the two germline ends. Germline lookup yields CDR1 DFQATT and CDR2 SNEGSKA (reference sequence). The CDR3 covers 16 residues. The chain's CDR3 is CSARAGPAGTKETQYF. The CDR3 DNA reads as TGCAGTGCTAGAGCGGGACCAGCGGGGACAAAAGAGACCCAGTACTTC.

The genes are TRBV2 and TRBJ2-1; possible D gene TRBD2, 7 bases. The CDR3 has 13 amino acids. The V end lost 4 bases, the J end lost 7 bases, and 11 bases lay between the germline ends. Germline V lookup: CDR1 SNHLY, CDR2 FYNNEI. The CDR3 loop is CASSVQGGNEQFF. The CDR3 DNA reads TGTGCCAGCAGTGTACAGGGAGGGAATGAGCAGTTCTTC.

This clonotype was recorded at least ten times. The gene calls are TRBV4-1 and TRBJ2-1; tentative D call: TRBD1 (6 bases). The CDR3 runs 13 residues. The germline V and J ends were trimmed by 4 bases and 7 bases, with 11 bases remaining between them. Germline V gives CDR1 MGHRA, CDR2 YSYEKL. As DNA, the CDR3 is TGCGCCAGCAGCCTCACAGGGTGGAATGAGCAGTTCTTC. Protein sequence: CASSLTGWNEQFF.